The T cell receptor beta chain described here comes from a study of cytotoxic CD8 clonotypes in ibrutinib-treated CLL. CDR3 length equals 16 residues. V was pared by 1 base and J by 0 bases, with 10 bases between. Looked up from germline, CDR1 is LNHNV and CDR2 is YYDKDF (reference sequence). Sequenced by immunoSEQ multiplex PCR; TCRdb stores in-frame clones only, minus some. The sample lists about 14,000 clones, around 67% occurring once. J is TRBJ2-1 and V is TRBV15; TRBD2 is a possible D gene (5 bases). The sample in question was PBMCs, obtained before ibrutinib treatment. This TCR was recovered from a human donor with chronic lymphocytic leukemia. Here the CDR3 reads CATSRGLGASYNEQFF. Written as DNA, the CDR3 is TGTGCCACCAGCAGAGGGTTGGGAGCCTCCTACAATGAGCAGTTCTTC.